The 13 T cell receptor beta chains given below trace back to one sample, sequenced in a study of cytomegalovirus exposure and HLA in healthy donors. The primer mix had 60 Vbeta and 13 Jbeta primers. Sequencing was performed with immunoSEQ multiplex PCR; in TCRdb, only in-frame clones are kept and a portion is missing. The table includes approximately 140,000 clones, approximately 67% detected once. Sequencing input: PBMCs. The receptor source for this set is a woman aged 60-75 years in good health and CMV-seronegative.

This clone was counted only a few times. At one boundary the junction diverges from the germline segment, which might be a read error. The chain employs TRBV7-7 and TRBJ2-5, with D tentatively TRBD1 (5 bases). Germline V lookup: CDR1 SSHAT, CDR2 FNYEAQ (reference sequence). This CDR3 has 15 residues. The CDR3 nucleotides are TGTGCTAGCAGCCGAGATGGGGCAGACCAAGAGACCCAGTACTTC. Translating it yields CASSRDGADQETQYF.

J is TRBJ2-3 and V is TRBV28; 8 positions match TRBD1. The J segment lost 3 bases and the V segment lost 3 bases, leaving 5 bases of the junction unmatched. CDR1 is MDHEN and CDR2 is SYDVKM in the germline V gene. The CDR3 covers 15 residues. For the CDR3, the DNA is TGTGCCAGCAGTTTCGGACAGGGAGGTACAGATACGCAGTATTTT. It is translated as CASSFGQGGTDTQYF.

This clone has more than one count but fewer than ten. The V and J genes are TRBV5-6 and TRBJ2-1, with 9 bases matching TRBD1. J was trimmed by 9 bases and V by 1 base; bases with no gene match: 5. Germline V gene sequence: CDR1 SGHDT, CDR2 YYEEEE. The CDR3 spans 14 residues. The CDR3 DNA reads TGTGCCAGCAGCTTGTGGGACAGGGTGAGTGAGCAGTTCTTC. Encoded protein: CASSLWDRVSEQFF. Full variable domain (rest looked up from reference TRBV5-6 and TRBJ2-1): DAGVTQSPTHLIKTRGQQVTLRCSPKSGHDTVSWYQQALGQGPQFIFQYYEEEERQRGNFPDRFSGHQFPNYSSELNVNALLLGDSALYLCASSLWDRVSEQFFGPGTRLTVL.

The chain is built from TRBV5-1 and TRBJ2-2, with TRBD1 matching over 8 bases. V was pared by 4 bases and J by 7 bases, with 3 bases of the junction left unmatched. Germline assignment: CDR1 SGHRS and CDR2 YFSETQ. The CDR3 has 13 amino acids. CDR3 DNA sequence: TGCGCCAGCAGCGTTGGGACAGGCGGGGAGCTGTTTTTT. This encodes CASSVGTGGELFF.

As concerns this clone: Its ends do not fully match the called genes, so a read error is possible. The chain carries TRBV7-9 and TRBJ1-1; the D gene is possibly TRBD1 (6 bases). Germline V CDR1 and CDR2: SEHNR, FQNEAQ (reference sequence). The CDR3 runs to 15 residues. Written as DNA, the CDR3 is TGTTCCAGCAGCTTATCGGGCAGGGGGAACACTGAAGCTTTCTTT. Protein: CSSSLSGRGNTEAFF.

This chain connects TRBV2 to TRBJ1-2; unclear D gene. Germline-derived CDR1 and CDR2 are SNHLY and FYNNEI. The germline V and J ends were trimmed by 8 bases and 4 bases, with 14 bases remaining between them. The CDR3 runs 13 residues. As DNA, the CDR3 is TGTGCCAGCCACCCCGCGGGTCGCTATGGCTACACCTTC. It is translated as CASHPAGRYGYTF.

The chain recombines TRBV4-1 with TRBJ2-3; 11 bases are a match to TRBD1. Germline values: CDR1 MGHRA, CDR2 YSYEKL. V dropped 0 bases and J dropped 5; count of bases not matched to a gene: 10. The CDR3 has 18 residues. CDR3 sequence (DNA): TGCGCCAGCAGCCAAGAAGAGCTCGGACAGGGGGCACGAGATACGCAGTATTTT. Its translation: CASSQEELGQGARDTQYF.

The chain has TRBV28 and TRBJ2-3; possible D gene TRBD2, 7 bases. The V and J ends lost 7 bases and 9 bases respectively, with 14 bases between them. Germline CDR1 and CDR2: MDHEN and SYDVKM. This CDR3 is 12 amino acids long. In nucleotides, the CDR3 is TGTGCCAGCACCAGAGGGGGGGACACGCAGTATTTT. Its translation is CASTRGGDTQYF.

This clone showed up just a few times. V is TRBV25-1 and J is TRBJ1-2, with 11 bases that match TRBD1. This CDR3 comprises 16 residues. Germline V CDR1 and CDR2: MGHDK, SYGVNS. After removal of 5 bases from V and 4 bases from J, the junction contained 9 bases not matched to a gene. DNA of the CDR3: TGTGCCAGCAGTCCCTGGACAGGGGGCGCCGTCTATGGCTACACCTTC. Protein sequence: CASSPWTGGAVYGYTF.

This clone was seen only a few times. The chain carries TRBV5-6 and TRBJ2-7, with D possibly being TRBD2 (6 bases). This CDR3 spans 16 amino acids. CDR1 is SGHDT and CDR2 is YYEEEE in the germline V gene. With 0 bases removed from V and 2 bases from J, the gap between germline ends came to 15 bases. The CDR3 nucleotides are TGTGCCAGCAGCTTGGCCGGGCTAGCGCAGCCCTACGAGCAGTACTTC. As protein: CASSLAGLAQPYEQYF.

The chain is built from TRBV5-1 and TRBJ1-1, with no clear D. V was pared by 0 bases and J by 3 bases, with 6 bases between. CDR1 is SGHRS, CDR2 YFSETQ, per germline. The CDR3 sequence is 13 residues long. The CDR3 is CASSLGRDTEAFF. As DNA, the CDR3 is TGCGCCAGCAGCTTGGGGCGGGACACTGAAGCTTTCTTT.

Note on this clone: Different DNA sequences within this sample yield the same CDR3. The V and J genes are TRBV6-1 and TRBJ1-5; D may be TRBD1 (6 bases). The CDR3 spans 13 residues. Trimming shortened V by 5 bases and J by 5 bases, and 10 bases separated the two germline ends. Germline CDR1 MNHNS, CDR2 SASEGT. CDR3 nucleotide sequence: TGTGCCAGCAGTCAGGACAGTGATCAGCCCCAGCATTTT. This codes for CASSQDSDQPQHF.

V gene TRBV7-2 combines with J gene TRBJ1-1; 8 bases agree with TRBD1. CDR3 length equals 12 residues. J gave up 7 bases and V 5 bases, and 3 bases lay outside the gene matches. Per germline, CDR1 SGHTA and CDR2 FQGNSA. The CDR3 DNA is TGTGCCAGCAGCCGAGACAGGGGTGAAGCTTTCTTT. This translates into CASSRDRGEAFF.